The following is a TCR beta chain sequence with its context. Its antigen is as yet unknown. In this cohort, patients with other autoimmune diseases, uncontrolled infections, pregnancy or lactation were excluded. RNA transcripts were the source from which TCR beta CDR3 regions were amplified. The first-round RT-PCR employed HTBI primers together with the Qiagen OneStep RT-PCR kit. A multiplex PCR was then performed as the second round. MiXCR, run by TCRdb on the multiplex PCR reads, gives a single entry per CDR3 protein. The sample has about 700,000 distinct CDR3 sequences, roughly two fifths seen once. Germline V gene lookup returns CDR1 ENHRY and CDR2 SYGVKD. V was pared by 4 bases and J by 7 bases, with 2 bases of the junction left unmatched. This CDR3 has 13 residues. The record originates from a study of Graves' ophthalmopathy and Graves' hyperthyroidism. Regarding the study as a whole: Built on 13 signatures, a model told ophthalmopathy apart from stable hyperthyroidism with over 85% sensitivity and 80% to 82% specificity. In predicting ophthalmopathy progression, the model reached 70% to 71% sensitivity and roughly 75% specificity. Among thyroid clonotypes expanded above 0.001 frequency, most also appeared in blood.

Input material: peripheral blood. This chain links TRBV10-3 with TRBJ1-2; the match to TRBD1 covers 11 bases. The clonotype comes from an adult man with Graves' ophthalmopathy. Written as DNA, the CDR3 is TGTGCCATCAGTGGGGACAGGGGGTCTGGCTACACCTTC. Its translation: CAISGDRGSGYTF.